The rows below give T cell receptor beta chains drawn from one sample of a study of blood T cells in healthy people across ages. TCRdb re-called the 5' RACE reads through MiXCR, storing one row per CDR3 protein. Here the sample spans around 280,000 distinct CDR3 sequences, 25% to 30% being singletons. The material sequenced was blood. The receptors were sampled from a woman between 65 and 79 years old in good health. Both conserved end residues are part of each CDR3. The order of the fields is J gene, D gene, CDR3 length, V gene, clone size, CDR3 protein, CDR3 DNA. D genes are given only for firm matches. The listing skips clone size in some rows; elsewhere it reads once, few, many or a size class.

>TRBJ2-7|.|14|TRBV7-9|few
CASSLGTLRGEQYF
TGTGCCAGCAGCTTAGGGACTCTTAGGGGCGAGCAGTACTTC
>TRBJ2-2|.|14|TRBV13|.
CASSLEGIPGELFF
TGTGCCAGCAGCTTAGAGGGGATACCCGGGGAGCTGTTTTTT
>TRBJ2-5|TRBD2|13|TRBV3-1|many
CASSQRTGTRLEF
TGTGCCAGCAGCCAGCGAACCGGGACTAGGTTGGAGTTC
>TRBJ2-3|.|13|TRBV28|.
CASQDSGNQPQYF
TGTGCCAGTCAGGACAGCGGGAATCAGCCCCAGTATTTT
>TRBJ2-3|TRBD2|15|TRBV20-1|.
CSAVSAAGATDTQYF
TGCAGTGCTGTTTCCGCAGCGGGGGCCACAGATACGCAGTATTTT
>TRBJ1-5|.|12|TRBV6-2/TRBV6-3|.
CASKDARAPQHF
TGTGCCAGCAAGGACGCCCGGGCGCCCCAGCATTTT
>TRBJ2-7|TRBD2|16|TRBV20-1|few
CSARNTNSGSSYEQYF
TGCAGTGCTAGAAATACTAATAGCGGGAGTTCGTACGAGCAGTACTTC
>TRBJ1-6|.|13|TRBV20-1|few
CSAKEGINSPLHF
TGCAGTGCTAAGGAAGGGATTAATTCACCCCTCCACTTT
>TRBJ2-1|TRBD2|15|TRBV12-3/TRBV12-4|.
CASSSGTSGPNEQFF
TGTGCCAGCAGCTCCGGGACTAGCGGACCCAATGAGCAGTTCTTC
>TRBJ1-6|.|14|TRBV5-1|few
CASSIQGFSSPLHF
TGCGCCAGCAGCATTCAGGGCTTCAGTTCACCCCTCCACTTT
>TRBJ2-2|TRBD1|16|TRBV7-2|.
CASSPARGRIAGELFF
TGTGCCAGCAGCCCTGCGAGGGGGCGCATCGCCGGGGAGCTGTTTTTT
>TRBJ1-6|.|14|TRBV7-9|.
CASSYGKASSPLHF
TGTGCCAGCAGCTATGGGAAAGCTAGTTCACCCCTCCACTTT
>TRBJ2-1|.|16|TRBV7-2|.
CASSLAAGEPYNEQFF
TGTGCCAGCAGCTTAGCGGCAGGGGAACCCTACAATGAGCAGTTCTTC
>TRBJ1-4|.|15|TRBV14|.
CASSQGLSTNEKLFF
TGTGCCAGCAGCCAGGGGCTTTCAACTAATGAAAAACTGTTTTTT
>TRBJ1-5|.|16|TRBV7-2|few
CASSLGLGGAVRPQHF
TGTGCCAGCAGCTTAGGCTTGGGGGGGGCCGTTCGGCCTCAGCATTTT
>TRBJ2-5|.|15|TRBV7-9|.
CASSLEAQGWETQYF
TGTGCCAGCAGCTTAGAAGCCCAGGGATGGGAGACCCAGTACTTC
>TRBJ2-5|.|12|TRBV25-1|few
CASSTDQETQYF
TGTGCCAGCAGTACAGATCAAGAGACCCAGTACTTC
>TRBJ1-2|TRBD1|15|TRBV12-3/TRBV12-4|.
CASRSTGTGVNGYTF
TGTGCCAGCAGATCAACCGGGACAGGGGTTAATGGCTACACCTTC
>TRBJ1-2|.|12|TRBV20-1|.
CSATGQNYGYTF
TGCAGTGCTACGGGACAAAACTATGGCTACACCTTC
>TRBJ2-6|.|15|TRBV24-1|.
CATSPAGSGANVLTF
TGTGCCACCAGTCCGGCCGGGTCTGGGGCCAACGTCCTGACTTTC
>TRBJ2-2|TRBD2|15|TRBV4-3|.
CASSQVAGDTGEPFF
TGCGCCAGCAGCCAGGTAGCGGGAGACACCGGGGAGCCGTTTTTT
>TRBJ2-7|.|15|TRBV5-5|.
CASSSGPGASYEQYF
TGTGCCAGCAGCTCCGGACCGGGGGCCTCCTACGAGCAGTACTTC
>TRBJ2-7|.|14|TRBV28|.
CASTRGGIAYEQYF
TGTGCCAGCACCCGAGGAGGCATAGCCTACGAGCAGTACTTC
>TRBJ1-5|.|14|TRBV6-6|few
CASSYAGTYQPQHF
TGTGCCAGCAGTTACGCGGGCACCTATCAGCCCCAGCATTTT
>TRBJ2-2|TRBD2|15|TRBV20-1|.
CSAPWGGSATGELFF
TGCAGTGCTCCCTGGGGGGGGAGCGCCACCGGGGAGCTGTTTTTT
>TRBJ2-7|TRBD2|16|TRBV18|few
CASSLSMGLAGDEQYF
TGTGCCAGCTCACTATCCATGGGACTAGCGGGAGACGAGCAGTACTTC
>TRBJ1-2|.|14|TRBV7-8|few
CASSPGSGRDGYTF
TGTGCCAGCAGCCCAGGCTCGGGGCGGGATGGCTACACCTTC
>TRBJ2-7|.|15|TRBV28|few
CASSPVPGYKDEQYF
TGTGCCAGCAGTCCGGTACCGGGATACAAGGACGAGCAGTACTTC
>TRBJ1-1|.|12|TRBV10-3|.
CAISGPNSEAFF
TGTGCCATCAGTGGGCCAAATTCCGAAGCTTTCTTT
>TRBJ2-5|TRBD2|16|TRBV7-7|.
CASSSGTSGSGETQYF
TGTGCTAGCAGCTCCGGGACTAGCGGGAGTGGAGAGACCCAGTACTTC
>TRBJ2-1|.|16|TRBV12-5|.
CASGLDRGQSYNEQFF
TGTGCTAGTGGTTTGGACCGAGGACAGTCCTACAATGAGCAGTTCTTC
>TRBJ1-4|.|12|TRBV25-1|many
CASSPLEGKLFF
TGTGCCAGCAGCCCCCTCGAGGGAAAACTGTTTTTT
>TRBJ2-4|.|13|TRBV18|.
CASSGIAKNIQYF
TGTGCCAGCTCAGGAATAGCCAAAAACATTCAGTACTTC
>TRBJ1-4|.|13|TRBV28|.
CASSLQGNEKLFF
TGTGCCAGCAGTTTACAGGGGAACGAAAAACTGTTTTTT
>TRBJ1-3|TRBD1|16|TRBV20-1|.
CSARDRGLSSGNTIYF
TGCAGTGCTAGAGACAGGGGGCTTAGCTCTGGAAACACCATATATTTT
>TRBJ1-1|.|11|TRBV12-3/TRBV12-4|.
CASSRREWAFF
TGTGCCAGCAGCCGCAGGGAGTGGGCTTTCTTT
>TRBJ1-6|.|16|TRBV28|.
CATTDGGAYYNSPLHF
TGTGCCACCACAGACGGGGGCGCCTATTATAATTCACCCCTCCACTTT
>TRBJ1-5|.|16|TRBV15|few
CATSRRTSGGNQPQHF
TGTGCCACCAGCAGAAGGACATCCGGGGGCAATCAGCCCCAGCATTTT
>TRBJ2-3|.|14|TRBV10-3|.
CAISESIGADTLYF
TGTGCCATCAGTGAGTCGATAGGGGCAGATACGCTGTATTTT
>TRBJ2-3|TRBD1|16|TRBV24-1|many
CATSDLGQGVSDTQYF
TGTGCCACCAGTGATTTGGGACAGGGGGTATCAGATACGCAGTATTTT
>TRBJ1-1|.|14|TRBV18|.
CASSPPVRNTEAFF
TGTGCCAGCTCACCACCGGTGCGGAACACTGAAGCTTTCTTT
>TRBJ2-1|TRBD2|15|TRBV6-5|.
CASSYSPGGNNEQFF
TGTGCCAGCAGTTATTCCCCGGGGGGAAACAATGAGCAGTTCTTC
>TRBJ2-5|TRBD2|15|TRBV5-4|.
CASSLTSGIEETQYF
TGTGCCAGCAGCTTGACTAGCGGGATTGAGGAGACCCAGTACTTC
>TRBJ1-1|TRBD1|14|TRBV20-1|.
CSASPRGKNTEAFF
TGCAGTGCTAGCCCCAGGGGGAAGAACACTGAAGCTTTCTTT
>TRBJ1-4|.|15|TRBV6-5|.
CASSYRRERMEKLFF
TGTGCCAGCAGTTATCGGAGGGAAAGGATGGAAAAACTGTTTTTT
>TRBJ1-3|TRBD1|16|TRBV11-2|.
CASSSKGQVAGNTIYF
TGTGCCAGCAGTTCGAAGGGACAGGTGGCTGGAAACACCATATATTTT
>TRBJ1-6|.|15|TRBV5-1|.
CASSSGGSYNSPLHF
TGCGCCAGCAGCTCTGGAGGGTCCTATAATTCACCCCTCCACTTT
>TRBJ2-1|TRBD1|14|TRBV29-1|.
CSGKGAVTYNEQFF
TGCAGCGGAAAGGGGGCCGTCACCTACAATGAGCAGTTCTTC
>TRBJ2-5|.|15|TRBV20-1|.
CSARGPGSEQETQYF
TGCAGTGCTAGAGGGCCTGGGTCGGAACAAGAGACCCAGTACTTC
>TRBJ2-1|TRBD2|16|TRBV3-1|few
CASSPGGARSYNEQFF
TGTGCCAGCAGCCCGGGGGGAGCGCGCTCCTACAATGAGCAGTTCTTC
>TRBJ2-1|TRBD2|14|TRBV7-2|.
CASAGLAGINEQFF
TGTGCCAGCGCGGGACTAGCGGGGATCAATGAGCAGTTCTTC
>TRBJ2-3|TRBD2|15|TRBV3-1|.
CASSWSGRETDTQYF
TGTGCCAGCAGCTGGAGCGGGAGGGAGACAGATACGCAGTATTTT
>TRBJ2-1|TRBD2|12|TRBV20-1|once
CSAEAAGDEQFF
TGCAGTGCTGAGGCAGCGGGAGATGAGCAGTTCTTC
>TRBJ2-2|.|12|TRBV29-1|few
CSVGEGVGELFF
TGCAGCGTTGGAGAAGGGGTCGGGGAGCTGTTTTTT
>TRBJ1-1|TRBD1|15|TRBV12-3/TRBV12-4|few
CASSPGQGGVTEAFF
TGTGCCAGCAGTCCCGGACAGGGCGGGGTCACTGAAGCTTTCTTT
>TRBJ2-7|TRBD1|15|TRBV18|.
CASSREQGARYEQYF
TGTGCCAGCTCCCGCGAACAGGGGGCCAGATACGAGCAGTACTTC
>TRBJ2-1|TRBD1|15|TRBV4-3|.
CASSQDMDRGNEQFF
TGCGCCAGCAGCCAAGATATGGACAGGGGAAATGAGCAGTTCTTC
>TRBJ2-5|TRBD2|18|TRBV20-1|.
CSASGTSGSLGGQETQYF
TGCAGTGCTTCCGGGACTAGCGGGAGTTTGGGGGGCCAAGAGACCCAGTACTTC